This TCR beta chain is from a study of T cells in localized non-small cell lung cancer. Study-level findings and limits: Clonality peaked in uninvolved adjacent lung rather than tumor. Among blood samples, higher T cell density accompanied longer overall survival. Sequencing involved a lone tumor region, leaving heterogeneity possible. A median about 54 of the top 100 tumor clones appeared in adjacent lung.

On this clone: The antigen is not known.

This CDR3 spans 13 amino acids. The V and J ends lost 4 bases and 2 bases, in that order; junction bases with no gene match: 5. Germline V lookup: CDR1 GTSNPN, CDR2 SVGIG (reference sequence). Sequencing was performed with immunoSEQ multiplex PCR; in TCRdb, only in-frame clones are kept and a portion is missing. In the table there are tens of thousands of clones, 89% of which are singletons. V is TRBV30 and J is TRBJ2-7; 7 bases line up with TRBD2. The input for sequencing was peripheral blood, taken before any cancer treatment. The sequence was collected from a woman aged 40 to 75 with stage I lung adenocarcinoma. CDR3 sequence (DNA): TGTGCCTGGACTGGGGACTACACCTACGAGCAGTACTTC. It encodes CAWTGDYTYEQYF.